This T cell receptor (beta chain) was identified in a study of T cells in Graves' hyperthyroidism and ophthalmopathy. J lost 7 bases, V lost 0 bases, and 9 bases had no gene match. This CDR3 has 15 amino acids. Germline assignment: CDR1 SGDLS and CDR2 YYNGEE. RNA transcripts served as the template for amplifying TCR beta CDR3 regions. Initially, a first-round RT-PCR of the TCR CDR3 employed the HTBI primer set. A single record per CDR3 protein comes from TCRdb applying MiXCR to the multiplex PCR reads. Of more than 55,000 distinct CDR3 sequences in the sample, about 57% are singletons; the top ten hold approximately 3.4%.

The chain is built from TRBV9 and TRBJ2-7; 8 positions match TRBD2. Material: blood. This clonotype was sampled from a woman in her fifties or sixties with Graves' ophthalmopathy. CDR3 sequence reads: CASSVAGREVQEQYF. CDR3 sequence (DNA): TGTGCCAGCAGCGTAGCGGGGCGGGAGGTGCAAGAGCAGTACTTC. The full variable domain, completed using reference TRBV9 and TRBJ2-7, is DSGVTQTPKHLITATGQRVTLRCSPRSGDLSVYWYQQSLDQGLQFLIQYYNGEERAKGNILERFSAQQFPDLHSELNLSSLELGDSALYFCASSVAGREVQEQYFGPGTRLTVT.